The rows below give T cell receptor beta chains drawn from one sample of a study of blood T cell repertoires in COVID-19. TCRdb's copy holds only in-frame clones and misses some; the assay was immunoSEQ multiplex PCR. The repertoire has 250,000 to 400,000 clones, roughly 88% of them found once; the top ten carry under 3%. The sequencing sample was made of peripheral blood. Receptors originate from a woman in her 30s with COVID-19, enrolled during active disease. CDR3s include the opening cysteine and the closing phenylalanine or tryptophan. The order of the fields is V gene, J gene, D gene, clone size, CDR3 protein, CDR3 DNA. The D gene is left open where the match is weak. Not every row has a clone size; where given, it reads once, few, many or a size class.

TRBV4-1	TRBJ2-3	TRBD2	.	CASSHSTSGDTDTQYF	TGCGCCAGCAGCCACTCGACTAGCGGAGACACAGATACGCAGTATTTT
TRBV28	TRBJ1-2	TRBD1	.	CASSLPTGVGGYTF	TGTGCCAGCAGTTTACCGACAGGGGTGGGAGGCTACACCTTC
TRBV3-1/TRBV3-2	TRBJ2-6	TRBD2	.	CASSQVAGGLSGANVLTF	TGTGCCAGCAGCCAAGTGGCGGGAGGACTCTCTGGGGCCAACGTCCTGACTTTC
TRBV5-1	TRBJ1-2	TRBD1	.	CASSPRMTGKDGYTF	TGCGCCAGCAGCCCACGAATGACAGGGAAGGATGGCTACACCTTC
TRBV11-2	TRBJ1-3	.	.	CASSPRTLSSNTIYF	TGTGCCAGCAGCCCCCGCACTTTATCTAGTAACACCATATATTTT
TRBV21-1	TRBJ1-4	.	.	CASSKKGTGGPNEKLFF	TGTGCCAGCAGCAAAAAGGGGACAGGGGGACCTAATGAAAAACTGTTTTTT
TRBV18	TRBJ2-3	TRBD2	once	CASSPQTSGRQTDTQYF	TGTGCCAGCTCACCTCAGACTAGCGGGAGACAGACAGATACGCAGTATTTT
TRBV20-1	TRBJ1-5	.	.	CSASSAGVGNQPQHF	TGCAGTGCTAGTTCGGCGGGAGTGGGCAATCAGCCCCAGCATTTT
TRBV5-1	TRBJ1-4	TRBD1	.	CASSPQDREEGEKLFF	TGCGCCAGCAGCCCCCAAGACAGGGAAGAGGGTGAAAAACTGTTTTTT
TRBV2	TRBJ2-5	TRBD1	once	CASSRDSEETQYF	TGTGCCAGCAGTAGGGACAGCGAAGAGACCCAGTACTTC
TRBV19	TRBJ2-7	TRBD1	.	CASSMTGASYEQYF	TGTGCCAGTAGTATGACAGGGGCGTCCTACGAGCAGTACTTC
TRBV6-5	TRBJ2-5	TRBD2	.	CASRVAGEETQYF	TGTGCCAGCAGAGTTGCGGGGGAAGAGACCCAGTACTTC
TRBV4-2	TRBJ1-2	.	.	CASSQDLGEVGYTF	TGTGCCAGCAGCCAAGATTTAGGGGAAGTGGGCTACACCTTC
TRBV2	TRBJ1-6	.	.	CASSRQEHSPLHF	TGTGCCAGCAGTCGACAGGAACATTCACCCCTCCACTTT
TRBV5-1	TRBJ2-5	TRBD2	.	CASSLSGQRGSQETQYF	TGCGCCAGCAGCTTGTCAGGCCAGCGGGGGTCACAAGAGACCCAGTACTTC